This TCR beta chain was recovered during a study of shared clonotypes between healthy human individuals. Broader study findings: The genetic and exposure-history diversity represented was limited by few donors.

On this clone itself: Antigen: not known.

V lost 6 bases and J 2 bases, leaving 7 bases between the germline ends. Per germline, CDR1 LNHDA and CDR2 SQIVND (reference sequence). CDR3 length: 12 amino acids. Profiled with immunoSEQ multiplex PCR; TCRdb holds only in-frame clones, not every one. The table includes about 1.5 million clones, approximately 98% detected once. The clonotype was recovered from a young man in good health. Material: naive CD4+ T cells sorted from blood. Subset denoted: CD45RA+ positively selected. The V gene is TRBV19, the J gene TRBJ1-2; unclear D gene. The CDR3 here is CASRAKNYGYTF. The CDR3 bases are TGTGCCAGTAGAGCGAAAAACTATGGCTACACCTTC.